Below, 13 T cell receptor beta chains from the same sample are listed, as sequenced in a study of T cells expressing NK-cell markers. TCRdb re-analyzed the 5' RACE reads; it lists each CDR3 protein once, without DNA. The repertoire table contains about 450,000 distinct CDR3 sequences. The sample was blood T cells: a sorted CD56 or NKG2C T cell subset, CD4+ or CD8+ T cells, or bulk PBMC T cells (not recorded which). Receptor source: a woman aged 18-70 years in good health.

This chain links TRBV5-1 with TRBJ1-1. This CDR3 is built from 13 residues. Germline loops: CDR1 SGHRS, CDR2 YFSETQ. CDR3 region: CASSNVQNTEAFF.

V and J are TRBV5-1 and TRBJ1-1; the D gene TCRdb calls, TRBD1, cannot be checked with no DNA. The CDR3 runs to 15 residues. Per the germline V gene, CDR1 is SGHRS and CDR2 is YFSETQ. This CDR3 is CASSLAGGSNTEAFF.

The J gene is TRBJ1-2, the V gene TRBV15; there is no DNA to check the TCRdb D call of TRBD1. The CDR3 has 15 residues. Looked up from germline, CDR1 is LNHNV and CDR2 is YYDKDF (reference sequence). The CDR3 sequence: CATSRGATGGYGYTF.

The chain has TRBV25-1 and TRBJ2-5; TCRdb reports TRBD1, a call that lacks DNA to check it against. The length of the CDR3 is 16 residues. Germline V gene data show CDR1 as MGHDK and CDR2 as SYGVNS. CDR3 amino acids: CASSEGRGRGRETQYF.

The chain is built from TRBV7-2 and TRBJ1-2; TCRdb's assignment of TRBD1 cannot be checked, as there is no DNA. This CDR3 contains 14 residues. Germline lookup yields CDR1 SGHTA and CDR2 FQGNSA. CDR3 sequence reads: CASTIRPGQGKSTF.

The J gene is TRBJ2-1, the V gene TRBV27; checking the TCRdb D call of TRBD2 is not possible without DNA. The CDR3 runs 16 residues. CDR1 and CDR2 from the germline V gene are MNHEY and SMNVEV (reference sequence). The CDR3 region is CASSPLLAEVGNEQFF.

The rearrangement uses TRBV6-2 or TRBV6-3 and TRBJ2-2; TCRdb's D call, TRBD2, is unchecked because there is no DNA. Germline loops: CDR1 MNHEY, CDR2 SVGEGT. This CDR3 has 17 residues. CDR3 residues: CASSYSLPTSSTGELFF.

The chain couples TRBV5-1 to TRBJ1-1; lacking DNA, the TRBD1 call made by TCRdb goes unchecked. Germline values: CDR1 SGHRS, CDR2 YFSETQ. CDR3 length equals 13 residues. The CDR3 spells CASSLIQGTEAFF.

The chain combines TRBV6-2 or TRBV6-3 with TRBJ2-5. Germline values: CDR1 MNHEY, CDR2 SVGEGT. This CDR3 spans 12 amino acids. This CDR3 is CASSTATETQYF.

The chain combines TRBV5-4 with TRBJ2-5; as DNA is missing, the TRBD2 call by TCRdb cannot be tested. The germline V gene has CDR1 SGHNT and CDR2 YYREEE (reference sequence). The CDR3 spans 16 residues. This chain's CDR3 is CASSFAGLAGQETQYF.

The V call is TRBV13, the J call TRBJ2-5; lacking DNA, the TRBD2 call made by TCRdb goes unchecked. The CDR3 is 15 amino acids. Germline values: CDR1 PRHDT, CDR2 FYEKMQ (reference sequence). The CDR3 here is CASTPPSGKMETQYF.

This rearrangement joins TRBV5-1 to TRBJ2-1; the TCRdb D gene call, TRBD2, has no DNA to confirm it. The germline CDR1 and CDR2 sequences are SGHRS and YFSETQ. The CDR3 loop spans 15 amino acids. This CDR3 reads CASSLPTSGYNEQFF. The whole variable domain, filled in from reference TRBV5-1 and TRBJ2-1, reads KAGVTQTPRYLIKTRGQQVTLSCSPISGHRSVSWYQQTPGQGLQFLFEYFSETQRNKGNFPGRFSGRQFSNSRSEMNVSTLELGDSALYLCASSLPTSGYNEQFFGPGTRLTVL.

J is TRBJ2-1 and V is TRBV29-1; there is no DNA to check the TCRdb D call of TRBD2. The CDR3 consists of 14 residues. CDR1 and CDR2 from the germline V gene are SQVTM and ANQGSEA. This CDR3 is CSVNTAGFYNEQFF.